The rows below give T cell receptor beta chains drawn from one sample of a study of control samples from healthy donors and cancer patients. The repertoire was sequenced with immunoSEQ multiplex PCR; TCRdb's copy has only in-frame clones and lacks some. The sample includes 70,000 to 100,000 clones, roughly 89% of them seen just once. The sample consisted of blood. These receptor sequences come from a man aged 50 to 59 in good health. Both conserved end residues are part of each CDR3.

J gene	V gene	CDR3 protein
TRBJ2-5	TRBV7-8	CASSPRVSGGQETQYF
TRBJ2-3	TRBV29-1	CSARDRGRSDTQYF
TRBJ2-6	TRBV29-1	CSVGVQGTGANVLTF
TRBJ1-3	TRBV19	CASSSTQGGGNTIYF
TRBJ2-3	TRBV7-9	CASSSRDTQYF
TRBJ1-2	TRBV5-1	CASSFNRGGYTF
TRBJ1-6	TRBV4-1	CASSQETDRSLHF
TRBJ1-6	TRBV6-4	CASSDRTHNSPLHF
TRBJ2-3	TRBV28	CASSLGHDTQYF
TRBJ2-1	TRBV7-2	CASSPTGNEQFF
TRBJ1-4	TRBV30	CVWSGVSKEKLFF
TRBJ1-1	TRBV2	CAAKAGLNTEAFF
TRBJ2-2	TRBV24-1	CATSDVGQDTGELFF
TRBJ1-6	TRBV5-1	CASSWGQDSPLHF
TRBJ1-2	TRBV7-9	CASSLEYTRYTF
TRBJ2-1	TRBV27	CASRYTGVNEQFF
TRBJ2-7	TRBV6-6	CASSVAGADYEQYF
TRBJ1-5	TRBV2	CASSDPKNQPQHF
TRBJ1-1	TRBV7-9	CASNLAAGMNTEAFF
TRBJ2-5	TRBV9	CASSWTSGGALFQETQYF
TRBJ1-2	TRBV5-8	CASSLDPTGNYGYTF
TRBJ2-1	TRBV7-2	CASSFGFSYNEQFF
TRBJ1-5	TRBV6-5	CASRGGRDFGPQHF
TRBJ1-1	TRBV6-1	CASSEGRQNTEAFF
TRBJ2-3	TRBV7-2	CASGDPGTGLTDTQYF
TRBJ1-6	TRBV24-1	CATSETNSSPLHF
TRBJ2-7	TRBV5-1	CASSLLTGENPPREQYF
TRBJ2-7	TRBV7-9	CASSPLPSTGSSYEQYF
TRBJ1-4	TRBV3-1/TRBV3-2	CASSPLGSGVKLFF
TRBJ2-3	TRBV27	CASRVMGSDTQYF
TRBJ1-5	TRBV10-3	CAIREGSGQPQHF
TRBJ1-1	TRBV6-5	CASSYSPKGNTEAFF
TRBJ1-3	TRBV7-9	CASSPEGRVDGNTIYF
TRBJ1-4	TRBV4-3	CASSQKEATNEKLFF
TRBJ2-1	TRBV11-3	CASSPSLRTHEQFF
TRBJ1-5	TRBV9	CASSTKGGGEPQHF
TRBJ2-5	TRBV7-8	CASSLAWARGEQETQYF
TRBJ2-7	TRBV5-6	CASSFEDRHYEQYF
TRBJ1-2	TRBV5-4	CASSIPLSGYTF
TRBJ1-2	TRBV5-1	CASSGAVGGPYYGYTF
TRBJ2-5	TRBV18	CASSPRDGETQYF
TRBJ1-5	TRBV19	CASSIDRTFQPQHF
TRBJ1-4	TRBV5-1	CASSLVGTSSEKLFF
TRBJ1-1	TRBV29-1	CSALGPRGFTEAFF
TRBJ2-5	TRBV9	CASSVVRGETQYF
TRBJ2-7	TRBV5-4	CASSSGTGTSYEQYF
TRBJ2-1	TRBV6-5	CASSYRQFNEQFF
TRBJ1-1	TRBV6-5	CASSPRTGEAFF
TRBJ2-5	TRBV6-6	CASSPLRGRETQYF
TRBJ2-1	TRBV2	CASSGSGGYEQFF
TRBJ2-5	TRBV6-2/TRBV6-3	CASSFSRGAQETQYF